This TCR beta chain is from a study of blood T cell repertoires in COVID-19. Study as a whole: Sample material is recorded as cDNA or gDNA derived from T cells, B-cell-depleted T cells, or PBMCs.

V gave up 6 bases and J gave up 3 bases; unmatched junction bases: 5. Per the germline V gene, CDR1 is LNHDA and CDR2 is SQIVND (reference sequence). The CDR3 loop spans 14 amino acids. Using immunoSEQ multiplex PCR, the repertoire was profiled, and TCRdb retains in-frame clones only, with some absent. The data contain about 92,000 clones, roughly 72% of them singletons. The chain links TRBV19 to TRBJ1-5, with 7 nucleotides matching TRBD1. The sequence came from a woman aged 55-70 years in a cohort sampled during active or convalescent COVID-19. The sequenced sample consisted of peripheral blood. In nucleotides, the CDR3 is TGTGCCAGTAGCCGGACAGGCTACAATCAGCCCCAGCATTTT. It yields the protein CASSRTGYNQPQHF.